A single sample is the source of the 21 T cell receptor beta chains below, sequenced in a study of regulatory T cells listed by TCRdb under 2018. The library was prepared using the immunoSEQ multiplex PCR assay. In the multiplex PCR, 52 forward TRBV primers and 13 reverse TRBJ primers were used, and assay-based and computational corrections were applied for amplification bias. TCRdb obtained this table from immuneACCESS and retained in-frame rearrangements with V and J assigned. These tables miss some clones; where compared with another copy, unresolved V genes account for less than half of the shortfall, and the remainder is unexplained. Within this sample are 17,000 or so clones, with more than 85% of them counted one time only. The leading ten clones occupy over 30% of the sample. Sequencing input: CD8+ T cells sorted from blood. All receptors come from a person aged 18 to 35 with CD3G deficiency.

This sequence joins TRBV4-1 and TRBJ2-5; TRBD1 or TRBD2 may be the D gene (5 bases each). Trimming left V 3 bases short and J 7 bases short, with 12 bases between. This CDR3 has 13 amino acids. Germline assignment: CDR1 MGHRA and CDR2 YSYEKL. The CDR3 region is CASSHGDGATQYF. CDR3 coding DNA: TGCGCCAGCAGCCACGGGGACGGCGCGACCCAGTACTTC.

The chain links TRBV29-1 to TRBJ1-2; D gene unclear. V was clipped by 2 bases and J by 8 bases, with 12 bases between them. CDR3 length: 12 amino acids. Germline V gene data show CDR1 as SQVTM and CDR2 as ANQGSEA. CDR3 DNA: TGCAGCGTTGAATGGGGTACTTGGGGCTACACCTTC. Its translation is CSVEWGTWGYTF.

The rearrangement links TRBV29-1 to TRBJ2-2; D not certain. Trimming cost V 2 bases and J 4 bases, with 5 bases left between them. The V gene's germline CDR1 is SQVTM and CDR2 ANQGSEA. The CDR3 is 12 residues long. As DNA, the CDR3 is TGCAGCGTTGAATCGTTCACCGGGGAGCTGTTTTTT. Protein sequence: CSVESFTGELFF.

This chain links TRBV19 with TRBJ2-1, with 9 bases identical to TRBD1. CDR1 LNHDA and CDR2 SQIVND come from the germline V gene (reference sequence). The V segment lost 6 bases and the J segment 0 bases; nucleotides outside the gene matches: 3. This CDR3 is built from 15 residues. In nucleotides, the CDR3 is TGTGCCAGTAGGGGACAGGGAAGCTCCTACAATGAGCAGTTCTTC. Amino acids: CASRGQGSSYNEQFF. Full variable domain (remainder filled in from reference TRBV19 and TRBJ2-1): DGGITQSPKYLFRKEGQNVTLSCEQNLNHDAMYWYRQDPGQGLRLIYYSQIVNDFQKGDIAEGYSVSREKKESFPLTVTSAQKNPTAFYLCASRGQGSSYNEQFFGPGTRLTVL.

V usage is TRBV5-4 and J usage is TRBJ2-1, with 8 bases matching TRBD1. Germline trimming cut 6 bases from V and 6 bases from J; bases unmatched to any gene: 5. The germline V gene encodes CDR1 SGHNT and CDR2 YYREEE (reference sequence). The CDR3 is 13 amino acids. CDR3 DNA: TGTGCCAGCATCGGACAGGGAATCAATGAGCAGTTCTTC. Protein product: CASIGQGINEQFF.

The chain recombines TRBV7-9 with TRBJ2-7; no reliable D call. The CDR3 consists of 16 residues. Germline loops: CDR1 SEHNR, CDR2 FQNEAQ (reference sequence). V was cut by 1 base and J by 0 bases, with 13 bases left in between. The CDR3 loop reads CASSLGPSGISYEQYF. In DNA form, the CDR3 reads TGTGCCAGCAGCTTAGGACCGTCAGGCATCTCCTACGAGCAGTACTTC.

J is TRBJ2-3 and V is TRBV5-4; weak D call: TRBD2 (6 bases). From germline, CDR1 is SGHNT and CDR2 YYREEE (reference sequence). V shed 0 bases and J shed 0 bases, with 11 bases lying between them. CDR3 length equals 16 residues. CDR3 sequence (DNA): TGTGCCAGCAGCTTGGCGGCGGGGCTGAGCACAGATACGCAGTATTTT. Translating gives CASSLAAGLSTDTQYF.

The V and J genes are TRBV4-1 and TRBJ1-1; D ambiguous. The CDR3 extends over 15 amino acids. The V gene lost 0 bases and the J gene lost 2 bases, with 10 bases spanning the gap. Germline CDR1 MGHRA, CDR2 YSYEKL. CDR3 in amino acids: CASSQDIALNTEAFF. CDR3 coding DNA: TGCGCCAGCAGCCAAGATATCGCACTTAACACTGAAGCTTTCTTT.

This sequence joins TRBV4-1 and TRBJ1-2; D unresolved. The CDR3 is 14 residues long. Germline V gives CDR1 MGHRA, CDR2 YSYEKL. Trimming cost V 0 bases and J 13 bases, with 18 bases left between them. The CDR3, as DNA: TGCGCCAGCAGCCAAGAGCCTACTCCGGGCGCCAGCACCTTC. This gives the protein CASSQEPTPGASTF.

V is TRBV28 and J is TRBJ2-7, with 7 bases matching TRBD2. Unmatched junction bases numbered 0, after V lost 2 bases and J lost 2 bases. Per germline, CDR1 MDHEN and CDR2 SYDVKM. The CDR3 is made up of 13 amino acids. CDR3 DNA: TGTGCCAGCAGTTTAGGGACTACCTACGAGCAGTACTTC. Translated, it gives CASSLGTTYEQYF. Drawing the rest from reference TRBV28 and TRBJ2-7, the complete variable domain is DVKVTQSSRYLVKRTGEKVFLECVQDMDHENMFWYRQDPGLGLRLIYFSYDVKMKEKGDIPEGYSVSREKKERFSLILESASTNQTSMYLCASSLGTTYEQYFGPGTRLTVT.

CDR3 protein: CASSKWDVSYEQYF. The CDR3, as DNA: TGTGCCAGCAGCAAGTGGGACGTCTCCTACGAGCAGTACTTC. The chain couples TRBV6-1 to TRBJ2-7; either TRBD1 or TRBD2 may supply D (5 bases each). Germline CDR1 MNHNS, CDR2 SASEGT. The ends were cut back, 6 bases at V and 0 bases at J, with 12 bases in the middle. The CDR3 sequence is 14 residues long.

V is TRBV9 and J is TRBJ2-7; TRBD2 matches 8 bases. The CDR3 runs to 16 residues. V was pared by 4 bases and J by 6 bases, with 15 bases of the junction left unmatched. Looked up from germline, CDR1 is SGDLS and CDR2 is YYNGEE. CDR3 region: CASSPGTSGPLGEQYF. The CDR3 DNA reads TGTGCCAGCAGCCCGGGGACTAGTGGGCCCCTTGGCGAGCAGTACTTC.

The chain carries TRBV9 and TRBJ2-1, with D hard to call. The germline V and J ends were trimmed by 3 bases and 8 bases, with 18 bases remaining between them. Germline-derived CDR1 and CDR2 are SGDLS and YYNGEE. The CDR3 is made up of 15 amino acids. CDR3 nucleotide sequence: TGTGCCAGCAGCGCACTAAGCGCAGCCGGAGATGAGCAGTTCTTC. Translation: CASSALSAAGDEQFF.

The chain is built from TRBV5-4 and TRBJ2-2; D unclear. This CDR3 has 14 residues. Germline V gene sequence: CDR1 SGHNT, CDR2 YYREEE (reference sequence). The V gene lost 0 bases and the J gene lost 1 base, with 4 bases spanning the gap. CDR3 bases: TGTGCCAGCAGCTTGGCCGGGAACACCGGGGAGCTGTTTTTT. Amino acid sequence: CASSLAGNTGELFF.

The chain joins TRBV9 to TRBJ2-7; D might be TRBD1 or TRBD2, each matching 5 bases. Germline V gene data show CDR1 as SGDLS and CDR2 as YYNGEE. This CDR3 region has 14 residues. The ends were cut back, 4 bases at V and 4 bases at J, with 15 bases in the middle. CDR3 coding DNA: TGTGCCAGCAGCACCGGGGCATCCCCTTACGAGCAGTACTTC. Translating it yields CASSTGASPYEQYF.

CDR3 in amino acids: CASSVGLDGYTF. The CDR3 DNA reads as TGCGCCAGCAGTGTGGGGTTAGATGGCTACACCTTC. The V call is TRBV5-1, the J call TRBJ1-2; unclear D gene. The V and J ends lost 5 bases and 6 bases respectively, with 11 bases between them. Germline CDR1 reads SGHRS; CDR2 reads YFSETQ. The length of the CDR3 is 12 residues.

This clone came up once. This sequence joins TRBV15 and TRBJ2-3, with D hard to call. This CDR3 comprises 16 residues. Trimming left V 0 bases short and J 0 bases short, with 10 bases between. Germline V lookup: CDR1 LNHNV, CDR2 YYDKDF (reference sequence). Written as DNA, the CDR3 is TGTGCCACCAGCAGAGATTACGTTGCTAGCACAGATACGCAGTATTTT. Its translation: CATSRDYVASTDTQYF.

This clone was recorded once. V is TRBV11-2 and J is TRBJ2-7; D possibly corresponds to TRBD1 (6 bases). V was clipped by 5 bases and J by 3 bases, with 14 bases between them. Germline loops: CDR1 SGHAT, CDR2 FQNNGV. The CDR3 totals 14 residues. In nucleotides, the CDR3 is TGTGCCAGCAGCACAACAGAACAGGGCTACGAGCAGTACTTC. It yields the protein CASSTTEQGYEQYF.

This clone was detected only a few times. The rearrangement links TRBV19 to TRBJ2-1, with TRBD2 matching over 10 bases. The CDR3 contains 15 residues. CDR1 is LNHDA, CDR2 SQIVND, per germline (reference sequence). V dropped 3 bases and J dropped 7; count of bases not matched to a gene: 6. The CDR3 region is CASSIRAGGPNEQFF. The CDR3 coding sequence is TGTGCCAGTAGTATCCGAGCGGGAGGGCCTAATGAGCAGTTCTTC.

V is TRBV9 and J is TRBJ1-4; the D gene is possibly TRBD1 (5 bases). Germline V gene data show CDR1 as SGDLS and CDR2 as YYNGEE. The CDR3 has 12 residues. The V gene lost 4 bases and the J gene lost 11 bases, with 12 bases spanning the gap. CDR3 sequence: CASSPPEGKLFF. CDR3 coding DNA: TGTGCCAGCAGCCCTCCCGAGGGGAAACTGTTTTTT.

The J gene is TRBJ2-7, the V gene TRBV13; D is possibly TRBD2 (5 bases). Germline V CDR1 and CDR2: PRHDT, FYEKMQ (reference sequence). The V and J ends lost 2 bases and 3 bases respectively, with 5 bases between them. The CDR3 totals 12 residues. The CDR3 protein is CASSLRGYEQYF. The CDR3 DNA reads TGTGCCAGCAGCTTACGGGGCTACGAGCAGTACTTC.